This paragraph covers one T cell receptor (beta chain) sequence. Its target is not known. Clones were sequenced by immunoSEQ multiplex PCR, and TCRdb holds only the in-frame ones, with some missing. The table has roughly 130,000 clones, 85% to 90% seen once; the top ten hold approximately 3.5%. These data come from a study of cytomegalovirus exposure and HLA in healthy donors. Overall study findings and caveats: The study found most TCR sequences rare, yet found some public TCRs in many donors.

The ends lost 4 bases at V and 5 bases at J; junction bases unmatched: 11. Germline loops: CDR1 SQVTM, CDR2 ANQGSEA. The CDR3 is 14 residues long. The validation cohort, a group of under 150 subjects, included the donors and was separate from the roughly 720-subject first cohort. Input material: PBMCs. The origin of this receptor is a man aged 30-40 years in good health and CMV-seronegative. This chain links TRBV29-1 with TRBJ2-7; 7 nucleotides match TRBD1. CDR3 DNA sequence: TGCAGCGTTGCCCGACAGGGTCGAATCGACGAGCAGTACTTC. Translation: CSVARQGRIDEQYF.